Listed below are T cell receptor beta chains from one sample, sequenced in a study of blood T cells in healthy people across ages. TCRdb re-analysed the 5' RACE reads in MiXCR, keeping a single row per CDR3 protein. The sample records around 520,000 distinct CDR3 sequences, roughly a quarter being singletons. The data were also submitted as part of a second study, on T cells of mothers and their children.

The sequencing sample was made of blood. Receptors originate from a boy between 2 and 15 years old in good health. CDR3s include the opening cysteine and the closing phenylalanine or tryptophan. The D gene is left open where the match is weak.

D	V	length	J	CDR3
-	TRBV20-1	12	TRBJ2-3	CSASHGGDTQYF
TRBD1	TRBV13	15	TRBJ2-7	CASSPNRGVNYEQYF
TRBD2	TRBV20-1	14	TRBJ2-2	CSARESSGTGELFF
-	TRBV3-1	15	TRBJ1-2	CASSQGPGDTAHYTF
TRBD2	TRBV5-1	17	TRBJ2-1	CASSFGLVLRSYNEQFF
TRBD1	TRBV6-5	14	-	CASSYMTGEETQYF
-	TRBV5-1	16	TRBJ1-1	CASSLAQTLRGTEAFF
-	TRBV9	19	TRBJ1-3	CASSVGPGPEVLSGNTIYF
-	TRBV29-1	14	TRBJ1-4	CSVEGTATNEKLFF
TRBD1	TRBV2	15	TRBJ2-7	CASRQSGDRSYEQYF
-	TRBV7-9	13	TRBJ1-4	CATQNADGGKLFF
-	TRBV6-1	14	TRBJ2-3	CASSEATPRDTQYF
-	TRBV10-3	16	TRBJ1-3	CAISGTTTSSGNTIYF
TRBD1	TRBV20-1	15	TRBJ2-4	CSAFDRGLAKNIQYF
-	TRBV5-1	14	TRBJ2-2	CASSAETHTGELFF
-	TRBV19	14	TRBJ1-1	CASSFLQLNTEAFF
-	TRBV21-1	16	TRBJ1-2	CAGPFPGTEFRYGYTF
TRBD1	TRBV5-1	16	TRBJ2-1	CASSLRDRGHHNEQFF
TRBD1	TRBV5-4	12	TRBJ1-1	CASSAGTVEAFF
TRBD1	TRBV20-1	14	-	CSAPRQGPSYEQYF
TRBD1	TRBV7-8	15	TRBJ2-3	CASSFYGTGTDTQYF
-	TRBV20-1	13	TRBJ2-3	CSASPRPADTQYF
-	TRBV5-1	15	TRBJ2-6	CASSFVGSGANVLTF
-	TRBV15	11	TRBJ2-1	CATSFDNEQFF
-	TRBV21-1	11	TRBJ1-1	CASSTGGTAFF
-	TRBV12-3/TRBV12-4	11	TRBJ2-5	CASSKKETQYF
-	TRBV30	14	TRBJ2-5	CAWSVGPPGETQYF
-	TRBV7-9	15	TRBJ2-6	CASSLLTGQANVLTF
TRBD2	TRBV7-2	14	TRBJ2-5	CASSWMGLGETQYF
-	TRBV12-3/TRBV12-4	14	TRBJ1-2	CASSLRHSNYGYTF
-	TRBV7-9	15	TRBJ2-1	CASSLHELSYNEQFF
-	TRBV12-3/TRBV12-4	14	TRBJ2-3	CASSLAGTIDTQYF
-	TRBV6-5	14	TRBJ1-2	CASSSTGSRYGYTF
-	TRBV2	15	-	CASRAGTGGDNEQFF
-	TRBV6-5	17	TRBJ2-2	CASSYSMRAPTPGELFF
-	TRBV15	14	TRBJ2-3	CATTRTTSTDTQYF
-	TRBV7-9	17	TRBJ2-2	CASSYRAGTTNTGELFF
TRBD1	TRBV6-5	15	-	CASSYAGTGPDEQYF
TRBD1	TRBV12-3/TRBV12-4	14	TRBJ1-2	CASSLRDRDGSYTF
-	TRBV24-1	14	TRBJ2-3	CATSEGRRADTQYF
TRBD1	TRBV14	18	TRBJ2-3	CASSQRPGTGRSTDTQYF
TRBD1	TRBV5-1	14	TRBJ2-7	CASRGGTGPYEQYF